The 23 T cell receptor beta chains given below trace back to one sample, sequenced in a study of shared clonotypes between healthy human individuals. TCRdb's table, derived via immunoSEQ multiplex PCR, lists solely in-frame clones and lacks some. The table has some 2 million clones, about 95% seen once. The material sequenced was naive CD4+ T cells sorted from blood. Sample subset: CD45RA+ positively selected. These receptors were collected from a man aged 18 to 30 in good health.

V is TRBV30 and J is TRBJ2-1, with D perhaps TRBD2 (5 bases). CDR1 and CDR2 (germline): GTSNPN, SVGIG (reference sequence). The CDR3 is made up of 14 amino acids. The V end was cut by 1 base, the J end by 0 bases, with 7 bases between. This CDR3 is CAWSAGISYNEQFF. The CDR3 DNA sequence: TGTGCCTGGAGTGCGGGGATCTCCTACAATGAGCAGTTCTTC. The full variable domain, its missing parts supplied by reference TRBV30 and TRBJ2-1, is SQTIHQWPATLVQPVGSPLSLECTVEGTSNPNLYWYRQAAGRGLQLLFYSVGIGQISSEVPQNLSASRPQDRQFILSSKKLLLSDSGFYLCAWSAGISYNEQFFGPGTRLTVL.

CDR3 amino acids: CASSPLKGSGYEQYF. The CDR3, as DNA: TGCGCCAGCAGCCCTCTCAAGGGTTCCGGTTACGAGCAGTACTTC. The rearrangement joins TRBV5-1 to TRBJ2-7, with D unresolved. Germline V gene lookup returns CDR1 SGHRS and CDR2 YFSETQ. V lost 4 bases and J 4 bases, leaving 18 bases between the germline ends. The CDR3 runs to 15 residues. Supplemented by reference TRBV5-1 and TRBJ2-7, the full variable domain reads KAGVTQTPRYLIKTRGQQVTLSCSPISGHRSVSWYQQTPGQGLQFLFEYFSETQRNKGNFPGRFSGRQFSNSRSEMNVSTLELGDSALYLCASSPLKGSGYEQYFGPGTRLTVT.

The chain combines TRBV7-9 with TRBJ1-2, with 8 bases lining up with TRBD1. Germline V gives CDR1 SEHNR, CDR2 FQNEAQ (reference sequence). CDR3 size: 15 residues. The V gene end was trimmed by 4 bases and the J gene end by 0 bases; junction bases not matched to a gene: 4. CDR3 amino acids: CASSYAGGSNYGYTF. The CDR3 DNA is TGTGCCAGCAGCTATGCAGGGGGCTCTAACTATGGCTACACCTTC. Full variable domain (rest looked up from reference TRBV7-9 and TRBJ1-2): DTGVSQNPRHKITKRGQNVTFRCDPISEHNRLYWYRQTLGQGPEFLTYFQNEAQLEKSRLLSDRFSAERPKGSFSTLEIQRTEQGDSAMYLCASSYAGGSNYGYTFGSGTRLTVV.

The chain has TRBV10-3 and TRBJ1-2; 7 bases align to TRBD1. CDR1 ENHRY and CDR2 SYGVKD come from the germline V gene. The CDR3 extends over 15 amino acids. V gave up 6 bases and J gave up 3 bases; unmatched junction bases: 10. The CDR3 DNA reads as TGTGCCATCAGGGGATCACAGGGGACGTACTATGGCTACACCTTC. Translating gives CAIRGSQGTYYGYTF.

CDR3 nucleotide sequence: TGCGCCAGCAGCTTGGCGCCGACGGGACAGGAGTATGGCTACACCTTC. Protein sequence: CASSLAPTGQEYGYTF. The chain recombines TRBV5-1 with TRBJ1-2; 8 positions match TRBD1. The CDR3 consists of 16 residues. Germline CDR1 is SGHRS and CDR2 is YFSETQ. The trim removed 0 bases at V and 5 bases at J, leaving 9 bases unmatched.

The chain uses TRBV15 and TRBJ2-6; D unclear. The CDR3 totals 16 residues. Trimming removed 4 bases from V and 4 bases from J, with 14 bases in between. Germline-derived CDR1 and CDR2 are LNHNV and YYDKDF (reference sequence). The CDR3 DNA sequence: TGTGCCACCAGCAAGAGCCAGGTATCCGGGGCCAACGTCCTGACTTTC. The encoded protein is CATSKSQVSGANVLTF.

V gene TRBV15 combines with J gene TRBJ1-2; tentatively, D is TRBD1 (5 bases). The V gene lost 8 bases and the J gene lost 8 bases, with 18 bases spanning the gap. There are 13 residues in the CDR3. From germline, CDR1 is LNHNV and CDR2 YYDKDF (reference sequence). This chain's CDR3 is CATLSYGGGGYTF. The DNA of the CDR3 is TGTGCCACCCTATCCTACGGGGGAGGCGGCTACACCTTC.

V usage is TRBV19 and J usage is TRBJ2-2, with TRBD1 matching 9 bases. This CDR3 has 11 amino acids. V lost 10 bases to trimming and J lost 11 bases; unmatched junction nucleotides: 5. From germline, CDR1 is LNHDA and CDR2 SQIVND (reference sequence). CDR3 coding DNA: TGTGCCACCCGACAGGGGGGAGAGCTGTTTTTT. Amino acids: CATRQGGELFF. The full variable domain, with the rest looked up from reference TRBV19 and TRBJ2-2, is DGGITQSPKYLFRKEGQNVTLSCEQNLNHDAMYWYRQDPGQGLRLIYYSQIVNDFQKGDIAEGYSVSREKKESFPLTVTSAQKNPTAFYLCATRQGGELFFGEGSRLTVL.

The rearrangement joins TRBV7-2 to TRBJ2-7; D is possibly TRBD1 (6 bases). The CDR3 extends over 14 amino acids. The germline V and J ends were trimmed by 4 bases and 5 bases, with 15 bases remaining between them. In germline, CDR1 is SGHTA, CDR2 FQGNSA. CDR3 amino acids: CASSSPKGVHEQYF. The CDR3 DNA follows: TGTGCCAGCAGCTCCCCTAAGGGGGTCCACGAGCAGTACTTC.

The gene calls are TRBV6-6 and TRBJ2-4, with D possibly called TRBD1 or TRBD2 (5 bases each). The ends were cut back, 6 bases at V and 5 bases at J, with 14 bases in the middle. Germline V gene lookup returns CDR1 MNHNY and CDR2 SVGAGI (reference sequence). This CDR3 has 14 amino acids. DNA for the CDR3: TGTGCCAGCAGACCAGGGTTGGGAGAAAACATTCAGTACTTC. It is translated as CASRPGLGENIQYF.

The chain has TRBV7-2 and TRBJ2-7, with a weak D call TRBD1 (5 bases). V lost 5 bases and J 4 bases, leaving 18 bases between the germline ends. The germline gives CDR1 SGHTA, CDR2 FQGNSA. The CDR3 sequence is 15 residues long. This CDR3 is CASSPEQGRSYEQYF. Written as DNA, the CDR3 is TGTGCCAGCAGCCCAGAGCAGGGCAGGTCATACGAGCAGTACTTC.

The rearrangement uses TRBV18 and TRBJ2-6; TRBD1 might be the D (5 bases). The germline CDR1 and CDR2 sequences are KGHSH and LQKENI. The CDR3 loop spans 19 amino acids. The V and J ends lost 1 base and 0 bases respectively, with 16 bases between them. The CDR3: CASSPQRGRESSGANVLTF. The CDR3 coding sequence is TGTGCCAGCTCACCACAACGAGGCAGGGAAAGCTCTGGGGCCAACGTCCTGACTTTC.

This clone was counted once. This chain links TRBV6-1 with TRBJ2-5; D not certain. This CDR3 region has 16 residues. CDR1 and CDR2 from the germline V gene are MNHNS and SASEGT. The germline V and J ends were trimmed by 0 bases and 1 base, with 12 bases remaining between them. DNA of the CDR3: TGTGCCAGCAGTGAAGCGCTTCAGAAGGGCCAAGAGACCCAGTACTTC. Protein product: CASSEALQKGQETQYF.

This sequence joins TRBV21-1 and TRBJ1-1. TRBV21-1 is a pseudogene. This CDR3 region has 15 residues. In DNA, the CDR3 is TGTGCCAGCAGCAAATACGGAGAGGGCGGGACTGAAGCTTTCTTT. Amino acids: CASSKYGEGGTEAFF.

This clone was observed a few times. At the DNA level, this CDR3 is encoded by other sequences in the same sample as well. This chain links TRBV2 with TRBJ1-2; D is unclear. Germline CDR1 and CDR2: SNHLY and FYNNEI. The CDR3 extends over 11 amino acids. V lost 4 bases and J 4 bases, leaving 4 bases between the germline ends. The CDR3 bases are TGTGCCAGCAGTGTATCCTATGGCTACACCTTC. This translates into CASSVSYGYTF.

This chain links TRBV27 with TRBJ2-7; the match to TRBD2 covers 7 bases. CDR1 MNHEY and CDR2 SMNVEV come from the germline V gene (reference sequence). The CDR3 is 16 amino acids. The ends lost 3 bases at V and 7 bases at J; junction bases unmatched: 15. CDR3 sequence: CASSFPSTFPGGEQYF. As DNA, the CDR3 is TGTGCCAGCAGTTTCCCTTCGACCTTCCCGGGAGGTGAGCAGTACTTC.

As concerns this clone: The same CDR3 arises from other DNA sequences in this sample as well. CDR3 loop: CAISGGLNEKLFF. CDR3 nucleotides: TGTGCCATCAGCGGGGGGTTAAATGAAAAACTGTTTTTT. This rearrangement joins TRBV10-3 to TRBJ1-4; tentatively, D is TRBD1 (5 bases). This CDR3 is built from 13 residues. From germline, CDR1 is ENHRY and CDR2 SYGVKD. V was pared by 6 bases and J by 5 bases, with 10 bases between.

The rearrangement uses TRBV5-1 and TRBJ2-5, with TRBD1 matching over 8 bases. With 2 bases clipped from V and 0 bases from J, the junction kept 3 bases outside the gene matches. The CDR3 is 15 amino acids. CDR1 is SGHRS, CDR2 YFSETQ, per germline. CDR3 nucleotide sequence: TGCGCCAGCAGCTTCCCGGACAGGGACCAAGAGACCCAGTACTTC. Translation: CASSFPDRDQETQYF.

In DNA form, the CDR3 reads TGTGCCAGCAGCCGATCAAGGGACGGCTCCTACGAGCAGTACTTC. Protein product: CASSRSRDGSYEQYF. J is TRBJ2-7 and V is TRBV4-2; D tentatively fits TRBD1 or TRBD2 (5 bases each). Germline loops: CDR1 LGHNA, CDR2 YNFKEQ. This CDR3 comprises 15 residues. V dropped 4 bases and J dropped 0 bases, with 13 bases sitting between them.

The chain uses TRBV7-8 and TRBJ1-3; 7 bases are a match to TRBD1. There are 14 residues in the CDR3. V was clipped by 6 bases and J by 1 base; unmatched bases: 3. Germline CDR1 reads SGHVS; CDR2 reads FQNEAQ. CDR3 coding DNA: TGTGCCAGCAGAATGACAGGGTCTGGAAACACCATATATTTT. Its translation is CASRMTGSGNTIYF.

Concerning this clone: Other DNA variants within this sample encode the same CDR3. CDR3 region: CASSFTGGTEAFF. In DNA form, the CDR3 reads TGTGCCAGCAGCTTTACCGGGGGGACTGAAGCTTTCTTT. The genes are TRBV7-2 and TRBJ1-1, with D tentatively TRBD1 (5 bases). CDR1 SGHTA and CDR2 FQGNSA come from the germline V gene. The CDR3 is 13 amino acids. V was clipped by 3 bases and J by 5 bases, with 10 bases between them. The complete variable domain, with remaining parts taken from reference TRBV7-2 and TRBJ1-1, reads GAGVSQSPSNKVTEKGKDVELRCDPISGHTALYWYRQSLGQGLEFLIYFQGNSAPDKSGLPSDRFSAERTGGSVSTLTIQRTQQEDSAVYLCASSFTGGTEAFFGQGTRLTVV.

This sequence joins TRBV19 and TRBJ1-1; D perhaps matches TRBD1 (5 bases). Deletions cut 6 bases from V and 1 base from J, with 15 bases between. Germline CDR1 is LNHDA and CDR2 is SQIVND (reference sequence). The CDR3 runs 15 residues. Written as DNA, the CDR3 is TGTGCCAGTAGGCAGTTCAGGGACGGGAACACTGAAGCTTTCTTT. It encodes CASRQFRDGNTEAFF.

This clone appeared a single time. The chain recombines TRBV18 with TRBJ1-4; TRBD1 is a possible D gene (5 bases). Germline V CDR1 and CDR2: KGHSH, LQKENI. The V and J ends lost 6 bases and 3 bases respectively, with 11 bases between them. The CDR3 has 14 amino acids. CDR3 in DNA: TGTGCCAGCTCCCAAGGGGCTTCTAATGAAAAACTGTTTTTT. Residues: CASSQGASNEKLFF.